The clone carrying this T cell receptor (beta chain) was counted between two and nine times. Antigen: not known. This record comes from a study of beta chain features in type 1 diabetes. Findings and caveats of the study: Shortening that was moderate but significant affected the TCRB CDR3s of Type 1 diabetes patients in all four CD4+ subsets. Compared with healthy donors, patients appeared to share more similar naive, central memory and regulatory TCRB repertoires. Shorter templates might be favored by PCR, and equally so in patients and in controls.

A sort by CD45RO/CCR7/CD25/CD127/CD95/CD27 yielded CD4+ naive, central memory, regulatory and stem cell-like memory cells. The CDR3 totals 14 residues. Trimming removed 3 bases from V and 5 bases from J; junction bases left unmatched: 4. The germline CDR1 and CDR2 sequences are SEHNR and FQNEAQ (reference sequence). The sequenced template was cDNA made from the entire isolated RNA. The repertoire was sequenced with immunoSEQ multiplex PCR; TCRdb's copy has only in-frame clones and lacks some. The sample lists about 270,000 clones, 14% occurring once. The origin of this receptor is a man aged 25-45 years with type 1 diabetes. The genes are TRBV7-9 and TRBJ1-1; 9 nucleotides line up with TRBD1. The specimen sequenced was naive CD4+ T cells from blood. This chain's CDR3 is CASSFPGQGTEAFF. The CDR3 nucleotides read TGTGCCAGCAGCTTTCCGGGACAGGGAACTGAAGCTTTCTTT.